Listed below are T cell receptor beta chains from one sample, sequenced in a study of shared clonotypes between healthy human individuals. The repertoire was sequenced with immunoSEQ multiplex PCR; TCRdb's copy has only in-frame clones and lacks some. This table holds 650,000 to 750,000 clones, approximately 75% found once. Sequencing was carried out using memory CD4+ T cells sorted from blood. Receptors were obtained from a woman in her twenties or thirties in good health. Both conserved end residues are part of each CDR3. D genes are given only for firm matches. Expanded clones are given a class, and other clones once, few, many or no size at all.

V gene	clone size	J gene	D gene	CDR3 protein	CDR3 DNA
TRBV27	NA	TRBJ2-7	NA	CASSLYGERNYEQYF	TGTGCCAGCAGTTTATATGGGGAACGAAACTACGAGCAGTACTTC
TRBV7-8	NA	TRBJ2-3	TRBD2	CASRSTSGIGTDTQYF	TGTGCCAGCAGATCGACTAGCGGGATTGGCACAGATACGCAGTATTTT
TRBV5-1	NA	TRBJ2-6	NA	CASSQRVGISGANVLTF	TGCGCCAGCAGTCAGAGGGTGGGGATCTCTGGGGCCAACGTCCTGACTTTC
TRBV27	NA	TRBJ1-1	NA	CASSSRPNTEAFF	TGTGCCAGCAGCTCTAGACCCAACACTGAAGCTTTCTTT
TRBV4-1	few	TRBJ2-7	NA	CASSQDWARGAYEQYF	TGCGCCAGCAGCCAAGATTGGGCCAGGGGTGCGTACGAGCAGTACTTC
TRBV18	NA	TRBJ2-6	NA	CASSPMPFSGANVLTF	TGTGCCAGCTCACCAATGCCGTTCTCTGGGGCCAACGTCCTGACTTTC
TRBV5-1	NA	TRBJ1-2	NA	CASSFISYGAVAYGYTF	TGCGCCAGCAGCTTTATCTCCTATGGGGCAGTTGCTTATGGCTACACCTTC
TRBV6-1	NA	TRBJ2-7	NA	CASSKDGTYEQYF	TGTGCCAGCAGTAAGGACGGCACCTACGAGCAGTACTTC
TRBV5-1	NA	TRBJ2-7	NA	CASSRRFDTTYEQYF	TGCGCCAGCAGCCGGAGATTTGACACGACCTACGAGCAGTACTTC
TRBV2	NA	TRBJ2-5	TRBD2	CASSPTSGKETQYF	TGTGCCAGCAGTCCGACTAGCGGGAAAGAGACCCAGTACTTC
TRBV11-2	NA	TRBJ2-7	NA	CASSLGVGSRLYEQYF	TGTGCCAGCAGCTTGGGAGTTGGATCAAGGCTTTACGAGCAGTACTTC
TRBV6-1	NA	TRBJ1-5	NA	CASTTGWNQPQHF	TGTGCCAGCACCACAGGGTGGAATCAGCCCCAGCATTTT
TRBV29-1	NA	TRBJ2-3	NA	CSVGADTDTQYF	TGCAGCGTTGGTGCGGACACAGATACGCAGTATTTT
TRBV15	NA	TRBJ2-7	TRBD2	CATSRAGRSSYEQYF	TGTGCCACCAGCAGAGCCGGGAGGTCCTCCTACGAGCAGTACTTC
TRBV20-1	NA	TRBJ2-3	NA	CSAGKSDTQYF	TGCAGTGCTGGGAAGTCAGATACGCAGTATTTT
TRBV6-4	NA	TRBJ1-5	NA	CASSDIPGQPQHF	TGTGCCAGCAGTGACATCCCGGGTCAGCCCCAGCATTTT
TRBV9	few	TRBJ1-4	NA	CASSNRDRNEKLFF	TGTGCCAGCAGCAACCGGGACCGTAATGAAAAACTGTTTTTT
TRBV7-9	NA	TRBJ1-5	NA	CASSPDFGDQPQHF	TGTGCCAGCAGCCCCGACTTTGGGGATCAGCCCCAGCATTTT
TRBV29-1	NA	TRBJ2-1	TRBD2	CSFVSPGLIVSSSYNEQFF	TGCAGCTTCGTGAGCCCGGGACTAATCGTGAGTAGCTCCTACAATGAGCAGTTCTTC
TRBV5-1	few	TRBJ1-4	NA	CASSSGTGRGGEKLFF	TGCGCCAGCAGCTCCGGGACGGGGCGAGGGGGTGAAAAACTGTTTTTT
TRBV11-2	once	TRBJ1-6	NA	CASSSRLGNSPLHF	TGTGCCAGCAGCTCCCGGCTGGGGAATTCACCCCTCCACTTT
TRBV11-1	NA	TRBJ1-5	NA	CASSSLPGQPQHF	TGTGCCAGCAGCTCTCTGCCCGGACAGCCCCAGCATTTT
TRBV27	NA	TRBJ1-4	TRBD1	CASCSGTGVGCEKLFF	TGTGCCAGCTGTTCCGGGACAGGGGTAGGATGCGAAAAACTGTTTTTT
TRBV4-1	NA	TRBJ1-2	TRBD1	CASSPTDGQGITGYTF	TGCGCCAGCAGCCCGACGGACGGACAGGGGATCACTGGCTACACCTTC
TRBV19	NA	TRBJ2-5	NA	CARRGRGETQYF	TGTGCCAGGAGGGGGAGAGGAGAGACCCAGTACTTC
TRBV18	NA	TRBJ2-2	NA	CASYPPGGANTGELFF	TGTGCCAGCTACCCTCCGGGCGGGGCGAACACCGGGGAGCTGTTTTTT